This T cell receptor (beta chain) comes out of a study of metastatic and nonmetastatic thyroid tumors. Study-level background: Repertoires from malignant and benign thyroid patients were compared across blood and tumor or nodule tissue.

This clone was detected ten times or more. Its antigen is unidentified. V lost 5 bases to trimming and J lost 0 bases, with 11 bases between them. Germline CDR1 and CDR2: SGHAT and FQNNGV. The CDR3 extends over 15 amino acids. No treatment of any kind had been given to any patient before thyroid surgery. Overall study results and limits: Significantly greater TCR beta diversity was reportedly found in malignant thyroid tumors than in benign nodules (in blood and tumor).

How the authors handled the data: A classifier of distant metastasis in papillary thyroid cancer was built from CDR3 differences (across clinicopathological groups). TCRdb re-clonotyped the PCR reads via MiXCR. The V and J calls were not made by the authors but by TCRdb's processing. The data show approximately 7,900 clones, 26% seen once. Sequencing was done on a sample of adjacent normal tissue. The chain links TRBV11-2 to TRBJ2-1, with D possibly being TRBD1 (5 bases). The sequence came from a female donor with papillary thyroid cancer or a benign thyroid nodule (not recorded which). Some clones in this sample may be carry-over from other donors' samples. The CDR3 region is CASSQDINSYNEQFF. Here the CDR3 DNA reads TGTGCCAGCAGCCAGGACATAAACTCCTACAATGAGCAGTTCTTC.